The 25 T cell receptor beta chains below were found in one sample sequenced in a study of molecular identifiers for immune sequencing clone quantification. Via MiXCR, TCRdb re-called the PCR reads, giving one row per CDR3 protein. The sample includes 60,000 to 70,000 distinct CDR3 sequences, 15% to 20% of them seen just once. The sample consisted of naive CD8+ T cells from blood, with Jurkat cell RNA spiked in. The subset was: FACS-sorted CD8+CD4-CCR7+CD45RA+ naive T cells. The receptors were gathered from a human donor in good health. Some libraries in this study had Jurkat cell RNA spiked in.

The sample holds a few counts of this clonotype. The V and J genes are TRBV5-1 and TRBJ2-3; D is possibly TRBD1 or TRBD2 (6 bases each). The CDR3 sequence is 15 residues long. Germline assignment: CDR1 SGHRS and CDR2 YFSETQ. V dropped 4 bases and J dropped 6 bases, with 18 bases sitting between them. CDR3 coding DNA: TGCGCCAGCAGCCTATCTAGCGAAGGGGGGGATACGCAGTATTTT. Translation: CASSLSSEGGDTQYF.

This clonotype was seen at least ten times. The rearrangement uses TRBV20-1 and TRBJ1-4, with 8 nucleotides matching TRBD1. Germline assignment: CDR1 DFQATT and CDR2 SNEGSKA (reference sequence). The V segment lost 7 bases and the J segment 0 bases; nucleotides outside the gene matches: 10. The CDR3 is made up of 16 amino acids. CDR3 DNA: TGCAGTGGATCAGGGGGCGAGTCCACAACTAATGAAAAACTGTTTTTT. Amino acids: CSGSGGESTTNEKLFF.

This clonotype showed up many times. This rearrangement joins TRBV11-2 to TRBJ2-4; D gene uncertain. Germline V CDR1 and CDR2: SGHAT, FQNNGV. This CDR3 contains 13 residues. V was pared by 5 bases and J by 0 bases, with 5 bases between. The CDR3 protein is CASSPRAKNIQYF. The CDR3, as DNA: TGTGCCAGCAGCCCCAGAGCCAAAAACATTCAGTACTTC.

This clonotype has only a few counts. The junction does not match germline at one end; this may be a read error. The chain combines TRBV6-1 with TRBJ2-1; the match to TRBD2 covers 9 bases. CDR1 and CDR2 from the germline V gene are MNHNS and SASEGT. This CDR3 is built from 18 residues. CDR3 residues: CAGSEFVASGTLLNEQFF. The CDR3 DNA sequence: TGTGCCGGCAGTGAATTTGTGGCTAGCGGGACATTGTTGAATGAGCAGTTCTTC.

This clonotype showed up many times. The V and J genes are TRBV4-2 and TRBJ2-3; 11 nucleotides align to TRBD2. The CDR3 contains 15 residues. Germline V gives CDR1 LGHNA, CDR2 YNFKEQ. Germline trimming cut 1 base from V and 6 bases from J; bases unmatched to any gene: 3. In nucleotides, the CDR3 is TGTGCCAGCAGCCAAGTAGCGGGAGGGATGGATACGCAGTATTTT. Amino acids: CASSQVAGGMDTQYF.

This clonotype has just a few counts. The chain carries TRBV14 and TRBJ2-1, with TRBD2 matching 14 bases. The CDR3 covers 18 residues. The V gene's germline CDR1 is SGHDN and CDR2 FVKESK. The ends lost 1 base at V and 9 bases at J; junction bases unmatched: 11. The CDR3 loop reads CASSQGNSLGLAGVEQFF. For the CDR3, the DNA is TGTGCCAGCAGCCAAGGTAACAGTTTGGGACTAGCGGGAGTTGAGCAGTTCTTC.

This clonotype occurred a few times. The chain joins TRBV28 to TRBJ2-7, with 7 nucleotides matching TRBD2. Trimming cost V 6 bases and J 3 bases; bases outside gene matches: 2. The germline CDR1 and CDR2 sequences are MDHEN and SYDVKM. The CDR3 consists of 12 residues. The CDR3 loop is CASRSSGYEQYF. The CDR3 DNA reads as TGTGCCAGCAGATCTAGCGGCTACGAGCAGTACTTC.

Note on this clonotype: This clone may be a read error of a much larger clone one base away. This chain uses TRBV19 with TRBJ1-5; no definite D call. Trimming took 3 bases from V and 0 from J, leaving 9 bases between them. The germline CDR1 and CDR2 sequences are LNHDA and SQIVND (reference sequence). This CDR3 comprises 15 residues. The CDR3 sequence: CASSMAMLSNQPQHF. The CDR3 nucleotides read TGTGCCAGTAGTATGGCGATGCTTAGCAATCAGCCCCAGCATTTT.

In this sample, this clonotype turned up many times. The chain combines TRBV5-5 with TRBJ2-7, with unresolved D. Germline V gives CDR1 SGHKS, CDR2 YYEKEE (reference sequence). This CDR3 is built from 14 residues. Trimming removed 0 bases from V and 6 bases from J, with 13 bases in between. The chain's CDR3 is CASSLDLAPLEQYF. The CDR3 coding sequence is TGTGCCAGCAGCTTGGACCTCGCCCCGCTCGAGCAGTACTTC.

This clonotype was picked up one time. This may arise from a read error, as a much more abundant clone is one base away. The chain links TRBV15 to TRBJ1-5, with 7 bases fitting TRBD1. The J call may be in error: the DNA end matches TRBJ2-3 better. In germline, CDR1 is LNHNV, CDR2 YYDKDF (reference sequence). This CDR3 comprises 14 residues. For the CDR3, the DNA is TGTGCCACCAGCGGGGGACAGCTCCTACAGCCCCAGTATTTT. The encoded protein is CATSGGQLLQPQYF.

As for this clonotype: This clone may be a read error of a much larger clone one base away. CDR3 in amino acids: CSARDWDRGTEAFF. The CDR3 nucleotides read TGCAGTGCTAGAGATTGGGACCGAGGAACTGAAGCTTTCTTT. This chain connects TRBV20-1 to TRBJ1-1, with D possibly matching TRBD1 (5 bases). The CDR3 length is 14 residues. The germline V gene has CDR1 DFQATT and CDR2 SNEGSKA (reference sequence). The V end lost 0 bases, the J end lost 5 bases, and 13 bases lay between the germline ends.

In this sample, this clonotype turned up many times. The genes are TRBV10-3 and TRBJ2-7, with 7 positions matching TRBD1. The CDR3 has 13 residues. Trimming took 6 bases from V and 5 from J; bases not matched to a gene: 7. Per germline, CDR1 ENHRY and CDR2 SYGVKD. The CDR3 protein is CAISGPDRDEQYF. The CDR3 DNA follows: TGTGCCATCAGCGGCCCCGACAGGGACGAGCAGTACTTC.

In its sample, this clonotype was seen many times. The chain uses TRBV6-2 or TRBV6-3 and TRBJ1-1; no firm D call. Between the trimmed V and J ends, which lost 2 bases and 3 bases, there was a span of 7 bases. This CDR3 is built from 13 residues. The V gene's germline CDR1 is MNHEY and CDR2 SVGEGT. In DNA form, the CDR3 reads TGTGCCAGCAGTTACGTGAGGGACACTGAAGCTTTCTTT. This sequence encodes CASSYVRDTEAFF.

This clonotype was counted many times. The chain is built from TRBV29-1 and TRBJ2-1; D possibly matches TRBD1 or TRBD2 (5 bases each). The length of the CDR3 is 14 residues. The V end was cut by 4 bases, the J end by 10 bases, with 20 bases between. Germline CDR1 is SQVTM and CDR2 is ANQGSEA. The CDR3 protein is CSVGRSSGGGEQFF. The CDR3 DNA follows: TGCAGCGTTGGTCGTTCGAGTGGGGGTGGAGAGCAGTTCTTC.

Ten or more counts support this clonotype. The genes are TRBV7-9 and TRBJ1-1; D ambiguous. The CDR3 runs 12 residues. Germline-derived CDR1 and CDR2 are SEHNR and FQNEAQ (reference sequence). The V and J ends lost 2 bases and 5 bases respectively, with 6 bases between them. CDR3 region: CASSLRRTEAFF. The CDR3 DNA reads TGTGCCAGCAGCTTAAGACGGACTGAAGCTTTCTTT. Complete variable domain (other parts from reference TRBV7-9 and TRBJ1-1): DTGVSQNPRHKITKRGQNVTFRCDPISEHNRLYWYRQTLGQGPEFLTYFQNEAQLEKSRLLSDRFSAERPKGSFSTLEIQRTEQGDSAMYLCASSLRRTEAFFGQGTRLTVV.

The table lists this clonotype with many counts. V and J are TRBV7-6 and TRBJ2-3; the match to TRBD2 covers 10 bases. V dropped 5 bases and J dropped 1; count of bases not matched to a gene: 21. This CDR3 has 21 residues. CDR1 and CDR2 (germline): SGHVS, FNYEAQ. The CDR3: CASSARTFTSGTPLRTDTQYF. The CDR3 DNA reads TGTGCCAGCAGCGCCCGCACCTTTACTAGCGGGACCCCCCTGCGCACAGATACGCAGTATTTT.

Many counts were recorded for this clonotype. In DNA form, the CDR3 reads TGCGCCAGCAGTATGGGGCTAGCGGGCCTCGAGCAGTTCTTC. It translates to CASSMGLAGLEQFF. V usage is TRBV10-2 and J usage is TRBJ2-1; 8 positions agree with TRBD2. This CDR3 spans 14 amino acids. Germline V gene data show CDR1 as WSHSY and CDR2 as SAAADI. J lost 10 bases, V lost 5 bases, and 10 bases had no gene match.

Remarks on this clonotype: A much larger clone differs from this one at a single base, so this may be a read error. The chain carries TRBV28 and TRBJ1-1, with a possible D match to TRBD1 (5 bases). This CDR3 has 15 residues. Trimming shortened V by 3 bases and J by 5 bases, and 16 bases separated the two germline ends. CDR1 and CDR2 (germline): MDHEN, SYDVKM. The CDR3 coding sequence is TGTGCCAGCAGTTTTTCCGGGGGGGTTGGGACTGAAGCTTTCTTT. Protein product: CASSFSGGVGTEAFF. Full variable domain (missing parts from reference TRBV28 and TRBJ1-1): DVKVTQSSRYLVKRTGEKVFLECVQDMDHENMFWYRQDPGLGLRLIYFSYDVKMKEKGDIPEGYSVSREKKERFSLILESASTNQTSMYLCASSFSGGVGTEAFFGQGTRLTVV.

This clonotype was observed a few times. It may be a read error: a sequence one base away is much more abundant. The chain recombines TRBV28 with TRBJ2-7, with unresolved D. The CDR3 spans 14 residues. From germline, CDR1 is MDHEN and CDR2 SYDVKM. The CDR3 nucleotides read TGTGTCAGCAGTTTGTCAAACAACCCCTACGAGCAGTACTTC. Amino acids: CVSSLSNNPYEQYF.

This clonotype was seen at least ten times. The chain employs TRBV7-9 and TRBJ2-1; D is unclear. Trimming pared 5 bases from V and 7 bases from J, leaving 6 bases between. CDR1 is SEHNR, CDR2 FQNEAQ, per germline (reference sequence). The CDR3 runs 11 residues. DNA of the CDR3: TGTGCCAGCAGCACCGAAAATGAGCAGTTCTTC. Encoded protein: CASSTENEQFF.

This clonotype has at least ten counts. The V call is TRBV7-9, the J call TRBJ2-3; no clear D gene. This CDR3 is 15 amino acids long. Trimming took off 4 bases at V and 6 bases at J, with 17 bases between the two ends. Germline V lookup: CDR1 SEHNR, CDR2 FQNEAQ (reference sequence). Written as DNA, the CDR3 is TGTGCCAGCAGCTCTTCCCGTGCGACTGGGGATACGCAGTATTTT. Protein sequence: CASSSSRATGDTQYF.

In its sample, this clonotype was seen once. This may be a read error: a much more frequent sequence differs by one nucleotide. J is TRBJ2-5 and V is TRBV7-9; D is unresolved. The CDR3 contains 12 residues. Germline V gives CDR1 SEHNR, CDR2 FQNEAQ (reference sequence). The CDR3: CASSYMGETQHF. The CDR3 DNA reads TGTGCCAGCAGCTATATGGGCGAGACCCAGCACTTC.

This clonotype has a handful of counts. Its ends do not fully match the called genes, so a read error is possible. This chain connects TRBV7-9 to TRBJ2-3, with 9 bases lining up with TRBD2. Germline-derived CDR1 and CDR2 are SEHNR and FQNEAQ (reference sequence). CDR3 length: 17 residues. CDR3 residues: CASSFGAGGGSTDTQCF. CDR3 DNA: TGTGCCAGCAGCTTTGGTGCGGGAGGGGGTAGCACAGATACGCAGTGTTTT.

To note about this clonotype: Here the CDR3 omits its conserved ending phenylalanine or tryptophan, so a read error is the likely source. V usage is TRBV7-9 and J usage is TRBJ2-7, with unresolved D. The CDR3 is 12 residues long. Looked up from germline, CDR1 is SEHNR and CDR2 is FQNEAQ (reference sequence). Between the trimmed V and J ends, which lost 3 bases and 4 bases, there was a span of 7 bases. In nucleotides, the CDR3 is TGTGCCAGCAGCTTCGGAGTGTACGAGCAGTACCTC. It is translated as CASSFGVYEQYL.

Concerning this clonotype: A much bigger clone sits one base away, suggesting this may be a read error. The final CDR3 position lacks the conserved phenylalanine or tryptophan, pointing to a likely read error. V gene TRBV5-3 combines with J gene TRBJ2-3; D is uncertain. TRBV5-3 is known as an ORF, though its function is uncertain. CDR3 length equals 12 residues. The CDR3 DNA is TGTGCCAGCAGCTTCAGCGCAGATACGCAGTATTCT. It encodes CASSFSADTQYS.